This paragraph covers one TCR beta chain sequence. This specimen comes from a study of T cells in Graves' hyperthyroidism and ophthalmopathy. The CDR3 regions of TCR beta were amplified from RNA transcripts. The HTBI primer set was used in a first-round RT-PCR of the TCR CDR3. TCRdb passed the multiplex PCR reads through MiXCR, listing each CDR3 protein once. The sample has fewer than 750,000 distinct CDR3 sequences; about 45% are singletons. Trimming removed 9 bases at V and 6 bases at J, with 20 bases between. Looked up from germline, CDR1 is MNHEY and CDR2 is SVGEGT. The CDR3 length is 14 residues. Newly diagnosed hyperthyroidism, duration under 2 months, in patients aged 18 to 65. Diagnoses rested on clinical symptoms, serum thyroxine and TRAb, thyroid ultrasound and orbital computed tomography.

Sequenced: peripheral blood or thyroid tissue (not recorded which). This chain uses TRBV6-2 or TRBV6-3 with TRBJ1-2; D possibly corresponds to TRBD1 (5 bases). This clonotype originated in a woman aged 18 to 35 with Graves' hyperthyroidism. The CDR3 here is CASSLVPQGHGYTF. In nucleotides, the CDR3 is TGTGCCAGTAGCCTGGTCCCGCAGGGACATGGCTACACCTTC.